Given below is one T cell receptor beta chain in context. An end of the junction differs from the germline gene, which may be a read error. This sample is part of a study of CD4 and CD8 cells across lung adenocarcinoma regions. Localized lung adenocarcinoma, a non-small cell lung cancer, affected the donors. TCRdb used MiXCR to reprocess the PCR reads, holding one entry per CDR3 protein. The table has some 25,000 distinct CDR3 sequences, 50% to 55% seen once. The CDR3 sequence is 19 residues long. CDR1 and CDR2 from the germline V gene are ENHRY and SYGVKD. This TCR came from a male donor with lung adenocarcinoma. The CD4 and CD8 labels of this study may be unreliable. The specimen sequenced was CD8+ T cells from the center of a lung tumor. The V and J genes are TRBV10-3 and TRBJ2-3; maybe TRBD1 (5 bases). The CDR3 bases are TGTGCCATCAGTGTACCCCTGACCACGAGGCTGTGGGGCATGGATACGCAGTATTTC. It encodes CAISVPLTTRLWGMDTQYF.